A single sample is the source of the 17 T cell receptor beta chains below, sequenced in a study of CD8 T cells in ankylosing spondylitis. TCRdb reprocessed the 5' RACE reads via MiXCR and lists one record per CDR3 protein. This sample yields 250,000 to 400,000 distinct CDR3 sequences, of which under 14% are seen a single time; about 10% belongs to the top ten. Sequencing was performed on blood, either unsorted or a sorted T cell fraction (not recorded which). The receptors were gathered from a female donor with ankylosing spondylitis or in good health (not recorded which).

The V and J genes are TRBV24-1 and TRBJ2-5, with 9 bases that match TRBD2. The junction had 6 bases not matched to a gene; V was cut back by 1 base and J by 4 bases. The germline CDR1 and CDR2 sequences are KGHDR and SFDVKD. The CDR3 is made up of 16 amino acids. The CDR3 here is CATSDLRAGGRETQYF. CDR3 bases: TGTGCCACCAGTGATTTAAGAGCGGGGGGCCGAGAGACCCAGTACTTC.

At least ten counts were recorded for this clonotype. This chain links TRBV7-9 with TRBJ2-7; TRBD1 aligns across 7 bases. The CDR3 is 16 residues long. CDR1 is SEHNR, CDR2 FQNEAQ, per germline (reference sequence). V lost 4 bases and J lost 0; bases outside the gene matches: 9. The CDR3 reads CASSSQDRSASYEQYF. The CDR3 DNA sequence: TGTGCCAGCAGCTCCCAGGACAGGTCAGCCTCCTACGAGCAGTACTTC.

This clonotype was counted many times. The rearrangement links TRBV20-1 to TRBJ2-7; D uncertain. With 3 bases removed from V and 5 bases from J, the gap between germline ends came to 17 bases. This CDR3 has 14 amino acids. CDR1 is DFQATT and CDR2 is SNEGSKA in the germline V gene (reference sequence). The CDR3 DNA is TGCAGTGCTAGTGTTCTAGGACCGGCGGACGAGCAGTACTTC. Translating it yields CSASVLGPADEQYF.

There are many counts of this clonotype. This rearrangement joins TRBV24-1 to TRBJ2-7; the match to TRBD1 covers 7 bases. Unmatched junction bases numbered 11, after V lost 7 bases and J lost 6 bases. The CDR3 covers 14 residues. From germline, CDR1 is KGHDR and CDR2 SFDVKD. The CDR3 bases are TGTGCCACCAGCGACCGGACAGGTGGGGTCGAGCAGTACTTC. Protein: CATSDRTGGVEQYF.

This clonotype has at least ten counts. The chain couples TRBV20-1 to TRBJ1-6; unclear D gene. This CDR3 is built from 14 residues. The V gene lost 8 bases and the J gene lost 7 bases, with 18 bases spanning the gap. Germline V gene lookup returns CDR1 DFQATT and CDR2 SNEGSKA (reference sequence). CDR3 nucleotide sequence: TGCAGTCCAAAACCCGCGAGCTTAAATTCACCCCTCCACTTT. This translates into CSPKPASLNSPLHF.

At least ten counts were recorded for this clonotype. The V and J genes are TRBV5-1 and TRBJ2-3, with 10 bases lining up with TRBD2. The V and J ends lost 0 bases and 5 bases, in that order; junction bases with no gene match: 9. CDR3 length: 17 residues. CDR1 SGHRS and CDR2 YFSETQ come from the germline V gene. The CDR3 coding sequence is TGCGCCAGCAGCTTGGGGGCTAGCGGGGGCCGAGGAGATACGCAGTATTTT. It yields the protein CASSLGASGGRGDTQYF.

This clonotype was seen ten or more times. The chain has TRBV20-1 and TRBJ2-2; unclear D gene. The CDR3 has 13 amino acids. CDR1 DFQATT and CDR2 SNEGSKA come from the germline V gene (reference sequence). The V and J ends lost 4 bases and 1 base respectively, with 7 bases between them. CDR3 protein: CSAMGRNTGELFF. The CDR3 DNA sequence: TGCAGTGCTATGGGCAGGAACACCGGGGAGCTGTTTTTT.

V gene TRBV12-3 or TRBV12-4 combines with J gene TRBJ1-4; D is perhaps TRBD1 (6 bases). The CDR3 has 15 amino acids. Trimming stripped 6 bases from V and 2 bases from J, with 13 bases between. The CDR3 loop is CASSKQGFTNEKLFF. DNA for the CDR3: TGTGCCAGCAGCAAACAGGGATTCACTAATGAAAAACTGTTTTTT.

This clonotype was counted between two and nine times. The rearrangement joins TRBV7-2 to TRBJ2-5; 9 bases are shared with TRBD2. Germline assignment: CDR1 SGHTA and CDR2 FQGNSA. The CDR3 sequence is 17 residues long. Germline trimming cut 2 bases from V and 1 base from J; bases unmatched to any gene: 8. In DNA, the CDR3 is TGTGCCAGCAGCTTAAATGGAGCGGGAGGACCCCAAGAGACCCAGTACTTC. Translation gives CASSLNGAGGPQETQYF.

This clonotype was seen ten or more times. This chain links TRBV10-3 with TRBJ2-3, with 11 bases fitting TRBD1. Unmatched junction bases numbered 10, after V lost 6 bases and J lost 2 bases. The CDR3 consists of 17 residues. CDR1 and CDR2 (germline): ENHRY, SYGVKD. The CDR3 region is CAISLPDRGQDTDTQYF. CDR3 in DNA: TGTGCCATCAGCCTCCCGGACAGGGGGCAAGACACAGATACGCAGTATTTT.

In its sample, this clonotype was seen many times. V is TRBV5-1 and J is TRBJ1-2; tentatively, D is TRBD1 (5 bases). Germline loops: CDR1 SGHRS, CDR2 YFSETQ. This CDR3 has 16 amino acids. Trimming left V 5 bases short and J 7 bases short, with 24 bases between. The CDR3 region has the DNA TGCGCCAGCAGACCCCGGGGGGTAAACATGAGGCCTGGCTACACCTTC. Its translation is CASRPRGVNMRPGYTF.

This clonotype was seen a few times. The V and J genes are TRBV27 and TRBJ2-1, with 9 bases that match TRBD2. CDR3 length: 16 residues. From germline, CDR1 is MNHEY and CDR2 SMNVEV (reference sequence). The J segment lost 5 bases and the V segment lost 3 bases, leaving 8 bases of the junction unmatched. CDR3 in DNA: TGTGCCAGCAGTTTGATTAGCGGGAGAGCGGACAATGAGCAGTTCTTC. Protein sequence: CASSLISGRADNEQFF.

This clonotype was detected ten times or more. The rearrangement links TRBV5-1 to TRBJ2-2; 8 bases match TRBD2. V was pared by 0 bases and J by 0 bases, with 4 bases of the junction left unmatched. Per the germline V gene, CDR1 is SGHRS and CDR2 is YFSETQ. There are 17 residues in the CDR3. Written as DNA, the CDR3 is TGCGCCAGCAGCTTGGCCGGGGGGGCGGCGAACACCGGGGAGCTGTTTTTT. Translating it yields CASSLAGGAANTGELFF.

This clonotype was observed at least ten times. The chain links TRBV29-1 to TRBJ2-3, with D tentatively TRBD1 or TRBD2 (5 bases each). The CDR3 sequence is 13 residues long. V was clipped by 6 bases and J by 4 bases, with 14 bases between them. CDR1 is SQVTM and CDR2 is ANQGSEA in the germline V gene. The CDR3 here is CSVVGTLADTQYF. CDR3 DNA sequence: TGCAGCGTCGTAGGGACGTTGGCAGATACGCAGTATTTT.

This clonotype appeared many times. This rearrangement joins TRBV20-1 to TRBJ2-7; 7 positions match TRBD1. Trimming took 5 bases from V and 4 from J; bases not matched to a gene: 8. CDR1 is DFQATT and CDR2 is SNEGSKA in the germline V gene (reference sequence). The length of the CDR3 is 13 residues. Here the CDR3 reads CSASILRGYEQYF. CDR3 DNA sequence: TGCAGTGCTTCTATCCTCAGGGGGTACGAGCAGTACTTC.

Ten or more counts support this clonotype. The V gene is TRBV9, the J gene TRBJ2-5; 7 bases match TRBD2. The CDR3 is 15 residues long. CDR1 SGDLS and CDR2 YYNGEE come from the germline V gene. Trimming at V came to 4 bases and at J to 3 bases, leaving 9 bases not matched to a gene. CDR3 DNA: TGTGCCAGCAGCCCACACTCCGGGACTAAAGAGACCCAGTACTTC. This codes for CASSPHSGTKETQYF.

This clonotype was detected ten times or more. This sequence joins TRBV11-2 and TRBJ2-3; 8 nucleotides line up with TRBD1. CDR1 and CDR2 (germline): SGHAT, FQNNGV. V was clipped by 3 bases and J by 0 bases; unmatched bases: 2. This CDR3 comprises 15 residues. The chain's CDR3 is CASSFYRGSTDTQYF. The CDR3 DNA reads TGTGCCAGCAGCTTTTACAGGGGGAGCACAGATACGCAGTATTTT. Full variable domain (remainder filled in from reference TRBV11-2 and TRBJ2-3): EAGVAQSPRYKIIEKRQSVAFWCNPISGHATLYWYQQILGQGPKLLIQFQNNGVVDDSQLPKDRFSAERLKGVDSTLKIQPAKLEDSAVYLCASSFYRGSTDTQYFGPGTRLTVL.